This TCR beta chain was recorded in a study of T-cell reconstitution after alpha-beta-depleted transplantation in children. V dropped 6 bases and J dropped 3; count of bases not matched to a gene: 14. Germline loops: CDR1 SEHNR, CDR2 FQNEAQ (reference sequence). This CDR3 is 17 amino acids long. The TCRbeta library was prepared with unique molecular identifiers. TCRdb processed the PCR reads anew with MiXCR; each CDR3 protein has one entry. The sample carries approximately 520,000 distinct CDR3 sequences, approximately 30% recorded once. This sequence was found in a human donor who donated a stem cell graft to a child with aplastic anemia. The chain recombines TRBV7-9 with TRBJ2-7; 10 bases map to TRBD2. The sample in question was PBMCs from the stem cell graft donor, obtained from the stem cell graft. CDR3 loop: CASSQGGLAGVSYEQYF. The CDR3 nucleotides are TGTGCCAGCAGTCAAGGGGGGCTAGCGGGAGTTAGCTACGAGCAGTACTTC.